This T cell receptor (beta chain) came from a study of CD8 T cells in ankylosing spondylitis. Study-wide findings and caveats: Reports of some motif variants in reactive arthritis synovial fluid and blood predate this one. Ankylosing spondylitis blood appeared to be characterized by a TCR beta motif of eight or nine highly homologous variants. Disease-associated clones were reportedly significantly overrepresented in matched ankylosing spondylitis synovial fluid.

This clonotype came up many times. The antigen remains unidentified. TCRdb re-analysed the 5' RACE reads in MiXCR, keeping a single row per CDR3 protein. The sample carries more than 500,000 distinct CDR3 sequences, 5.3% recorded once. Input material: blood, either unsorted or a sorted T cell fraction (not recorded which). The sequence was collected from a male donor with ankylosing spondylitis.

DNA of the CDR3: TGCGCCAGCAGCCGACAGGGGAATAATTCACCCCTCCACTTT. Residues: CASSRQGNNSPLHF. The chain joins TRBV5-1 to TRBJ1-6; 8 bases are a match to TRBD1. The germline gives CDR1 SGHRS, CDR2 YFSETQ. CDR3 length equals 14 residues. After removal of 4 bases from V and 5 bases from J, the junction contained 2 bases not matched to a gene.